The 5 T cell receptor beta chains below all came from one sample that was sequenced in a study of control samples from healthy donors and cancer patients. Produced via immunoSEQ multiplex PCR; TCRdb's table is partial and in-frame only. The data show some 66,000 clones, approximately 85% seen once. The sequencing input was blood. These receptors were taken from a man in his forties or fifties in good health.

This clone was observed a single time. V usage is TRBV5-5 and J usage is TRBJ2-1, with 8 positions matching TRBD1. The trim removed 4 bases at V and 7 bases at J, leaving 16 bases unmatched. CDR3 size: 17 residues. CDR1 is SGHKS and CDR2 is YYEKEE in the germline V gene (reference sequence). The DNA of the CDR3 is TGTGCCAGCAGCCGAACCGGGCAGGGGGCGCTTAAAAATGAGCAGTTCTTC. This sequence encodes CASSRTGQGALKNEQFF.

The CDR3, as DNA: TGTGCCAGCAGCTCTCCGGGGGGCTGGTCAGATACGCAGTATTTT. It specifies CASSSPGGWSDTQYF. The J gene is TRBJ2-3, the V gene TRBV11-3, with a weak D call TRBD2 (7 bases). CDR1 and CDR2 (germline): SGHNT, YENEEA. Trimming stripped 4 bases from V and 4 bases from J, with 15 bases between. CDR3 size: 15 residues.

The chain couples TRBV2 to TRBJ2-7; tentative D call: TRBD1 (5 bases). Trimming took off 10 bases at V and 4 bases at J, with 17 bases between the two ends. CDR1 SNHLY and CDR2 FYNNEI come from the germline V gene. The CDR3 is 13 amino acids. The CDR3 DNA reads as TGTGCCACCGTGGGGCCGCAGGGTTACGAGCAGTACTTC. Protein product: CATVGPQGYEQYF.

This clone was counted only a few times. The chain uses TRBV29-1 and TRBJ2-5; no reliable D call. V lost 3 bases and J 7 bases, leaving 15 bases between the germline ends. The CDR3 is 13 residues long. Germline CDR1 SQVTM, CDR2 ANQGSEA. Here the CDR3 DNA reads TGCAGCGTTGACGGGCTGGGTTCTAGGACCCAGTACTTC. Protein: CSVDGLGSRTQYF.

The chain has TRBV7-9 and TRBJ2-5; 11 bases align to TRBD1. The V gene's germline CDR1 is SEHNR and CDR2 FQNEAQ (reference sequence). CDR3 length: 14 amino acids. Losses at the gene ends were 5 bases for V and 1 base for J; bases not matched to a gene: 0. The CDR3 sequence is CASSGTGGQETQYF. DNA for the CDR3: TGTGCCAGCAGCGGGACAGGGGGCCAAGAGACCCAGTACTTC. Variable domain in full (rest from reference TRBV7-9 and TRBJ2-5): DTGVSQNPRHKITKRGQNVTFRCDPISEHNRLYWYRQTLGQGPEFLTYFQNEAQLEKSRLLSDRFSAERPKGSFSTLEIQRTEQGDSAMYLCASSGTGGQETQYFGPGTRLLVL.